This T cell receptor beta chain was found in a study of blood T cell repertoires in COVID-19. About the study: The United States, Italy and Spain were the sources of the acute and convalescent COVID-19 samples. Sources were T cells, B-cell-depleted T cells, or PBMCs; the material itself was cDNA or gDNA.

CDR3 length: 15 residues. Germline loops: CDR1 GTSNPN, CDR2 SVGIG (reference sequence). Germline trimming cut 0 bases from V and 5 bases from J; bases unmatched to any gene: 9. How the authors handled the data: Amplification of reference gene primers was used by the study to estimate nucleated cell counts. Using immunoSEQ multiplex PCR, the repertoire was profiled, and TCRdb retains in-frame clones only, with some absent. V and J calls and clone size are copied from that table; D and trimming were computed from the DNA. This sample has 50,000 to 65,000 clones, with 85% to 90% found just once. The source is a man between 60 and 75 years old with acute or convalescent COVID-19. The chain couples TRBV30 to TRBJ2-7; TRBD2 agrees at 8 bases. The sequencing input was peripheral blood. The CDR3 is CAWSVGNSGIHEQYF. CDR3 nucleotides: TGTGCCTGGAGTGTCGGTAATAGCGGGATCCACGAGCAGTACTTC.